These 24 T cell receptor beta chains came from one sample sequenced in a study of control samples from healthy donors and cancer patients. Repertoires were generated with immunoSEQ multiplex PCR, while TCRdb's copy carries only in-frame clones and drops some. The repertoire holds some 70,000 clones, with approximately 83% as singletons. Sequences were obtained from blood. These receptors were taken from a man in his 60s in good health.

In DNA form, the CDR3 reads TGTGCCAGCAGCTGGGGGGACAGGGGGACAACTAATGAAAAACTGTTTTTT. Its translation is CASSWGDRGTTNEKLFF. The rearrangement uses TRBV5-5 and TRBJ1-4; 11 bases agree with TRBD1. Germline lookup yields CDR1 SGHKS and CDR2 YYEKEE (reference sequence). The V gene end was trimmed by 3 bases and the J gene end by 0 bases; junction bases not matched to a gene: 4. The CDR3 sequence is 17 residues long.

This clone showed up just a few times. The J gene is TRBJ2-5, the V gene TRBV29-1, with D perhaps TRBD1 (5 bases). CDR1 and CDR2 (germline): SQVTM, ANQGSEA. The CDR3 has 16 residues. The V gene lost 3 bases and the J gene lost 4 bases, with 21 bases spanning the gap. CDR3 nucleotide sequence: TGCAGCGTTGACGACCCCGTAGGGAAGGGGATAGAGACCCAGTACTTC. Protein: CSVDDPVGKGIETQYF.

This rearrangement joins TRBV9 to TRBJ1-3; 8 bases are shared with TRBD1. CDR1 is SGDLS, CDR2 YYNGEE, per germline. The CDR3 has 18 amino acids. The V gene end was trimmed by 3 bases and the J gene end by 1 base; junction bases not matched to a gene: 12. The CDR3 sequence is CASSAQGAVVLSGNTIYF. CDR3 nucleotides: TGTGCCAGCAGCGCGCAGGGGGCCGTAGTCTTATCTGGAAACACCATATATTTT.

V is TRBV5-1 and J is TRBJ1-3; no clear D gene. The CDR3 is 16 amino acids. Germline V gives CDR1 SGHRS, CDR2 YFSETQ. V lost 3 bases and J lost 0, with 13 bases in between. CDR3 in DNA: TGCGCCAGCAGCTCGGACCGTGGATTCTCTGGAAACACCATATATTTT. This sequence encodes CASSSDRGFSGNTIYF.

V gene TRBV30 combines with J gene TRBJ1-6; 7 bases are a match to TRBD1. Trimming cost V 0 bases and J 7 bases; bases outside gene matches: 3. Germline CDR1 GTSNPN, CDR2 SVGIG (reference sequence). The CDR3 loop spans 14 amino acids. The CDR3 DNA reads as TGTGCCTGGAGTGTACAAGGGGGCAATTCACCCCTCCACTTT. Protein sequence: CAWSVQGGNSPLHF. Using reference TRBV30 and TRBJ1-6 for the parts outside the CDR3, the full variable domain is SQTIHQWPATLVQPVGSPLSLECTVEGTSNPNLYWYRQAAGRGLQLLFYSVGIGQISSEVPQNLSASRPQDRQFILSSKKLLLSDSGFYLCAWSVQGGNSPLHFGNGTRLTVT.

Of note for this clone: The junction differs from germline at one of its ends, possibly a read error. This chain uses TRBV9 with TRBJ2-2; perhaps TRBD2 as D (5 bases). In germline, CDR1 is SGDLS, CDR2 YYNGEE. The CDR3 has 16 amino acids. Here the CDR3 DNA reads TGTGCCAGCAGCGTAGGGCTAGACATTCAACACCGGGGAGCTGTTTTT. Translation gives CASSVGLDIQHRGAVF.

This chain uses TRBV7-2 with TRBJ2-1; TRBD2 might be the D (6 bases). CDR3 length: 18 residues. Germline V gives CDR1 SGHTA, CDR2 FQGNSA. V dropped 5 bases and J dropped 0 bases, with 20 bases sitting between them. The CDR3, as DNA: TGTGCCAGCAGCCTCCCACCTCTAGCGTCAAGCTCCTACAATGAGCAGTTCTTC. As protein: CASSLPPLASSSYNEQFF.

The chain combines TRBV10-3 with TRBJ2-1, with TRBD1 identical over 7 bases. Trimming cost V 5 bases and J 6 bases; bases outside gene matches: 7. The V gene's germline CDR1 is ENHRY and CDR2 SYGVKD. There are 14 residues in the CDR3. CDR3 protein: CAISLTGSPNEQFF. The CDR3 region has the DNA TGTGCCATCAGTTTGACAGGGAGTCCCAATGAGCAGTTCTTC.

V and J are TRBV20-1 and TRBJ1-5, with D unclear. Trimming left V 3 bases short and J 1 base short, with 10 bases between. CDR3 length: 14 residues. CDR1 DFQATT and CDR2 SNEGSKA come from the germline V gene (reference sequence). The CDR3: CSASEFRSNQPQHF. CDR3 bases: TGCAGTGCTAGTGAGTTCCGCAGCAATCAGCCCCAGCATTTT.

The rearrangement links TRBV28 to TRBJ1-1, with unresolved D. CDR1 and CDR2 from the germline V gene are MDHEN and SYDVKM. This CDR3 spans 13 amino acids. V lost 7 bases, J lost 0 bases, and 9 bases lay in between. The chain's CDR3 is CASTPGLNTEAFF. The CDR3 DNA sequence: TGTGCCAGCACCCCCGGATTGAACACTGAAGCTTTCTTT.

The chain recombines TRBV5-1 with TRBJ2-1; TRBD2 might be the D (5 bases). This CDR3 has 14 residues. Germline loops: CDR1 SGHRS, CDR2 YFSETQ. Deletions cut 1 base from V and 9 bases from J, with 14 bases between. CDR3 sequence: CASSLTTSAAEQFF. The CDR3 DNA is TGCGCCAGCAGCTTGACAACTAGTGCCGCTGAGCAGTTCTTC. Looking up the rest from reference TRBV5-1 and TRBJ2-1 gives the full variable domain: KAGVTQTPRYLIKTRGQQVTLSCSPISGHRSVSWYQQTPGQGLQFLFEYFSETQRNKGNFPGRFSGRQFSNSRSEMNVSTLELGDSALYLCASSLTTSAAEQFFGPGTRLTVL.

The J gene is TRBJ1-2, the V gene TRBV5-8; 9 bases line up with TRBD1. The trim removed 4 bases at V and 3 bases at J, leaving 4 bases unmatched. The CDR3 totals 14 residues. CDR1 and CDR2 from the germline V gene are SGHTS and YDEGEE. The CDR3 is CASSGRTGDYGYTF. CDR3 bases: TGTGCCAGCAGCGGCCGGACAGGGGACTATGGCTACACCTTC.

V usage is TRBV6-6 and J usage is TRBJ1-5; D unclear. V shed 4 bases and J shed 2 bases, with 15 bases lying between them. Germline V gives CDR1 MNHNY, CDR2 SVGAGI (reference sequence). CDR3 length: 16 amino acids. Here the CDR3 reads CASSSGSNAGNQPQHF. The CDR3 DNA sequence: TGTGCCAGCAGTTCTGGGTCGAACGCTGGCAATCAGCCCCAGCATTTT.

The chain couples TRBV5-1 to TRBJ1-1, with 7 positions matching TRBD1. With 4 bases clipped from V and 1 base from J, the junction kept 4 bases outside the gene matches. CDR3 length equals 14 residues. Germline CDR1 is SGHRS and CDR2 is YFSETQ. This chain's CDR3 is CASSKGAGNTEAFF. The DNA of the CDR3 is TGCGCCAGCAGCAAGGGGGCGGGGAACACTGAAGCTTTCTTT. The full variable domain, rest sourced from reference TRBV5-1 and TRBJ1-1, is KAGVTQTPRYLIKTRGQQVTLSCSPISGHRSVSWYQQTPGQGLQFLFEYFSETQRNKGNFPGRFSGRQFSNSRSEMNVSTLELGDSALYLCASSKGAGNTEAFFGQGTRLTVV.

Details on this clone: The same CDR3 can be traced to other DNA sequences in this sample. The chain employs TRBV12-3 or TRBV12-4 and TRBJ1-1, with D maybe TRBD1 (5 bases). V lost 3 bases and J 4 bases, leaving 9 bases between the germline ends. This CDR3 region has 13 residues. Here the CDR3 reads CASSFAGPTEAFF. The CDR3 region has the DNA TGTGCCAGCAGTTTCGCGGGGCCCACTGAAGCTTTCTTT.

The chain joins TRBV30 to TRBJ2-1; 8 bases align to TRBD2. The V segment lost 1 base and the J segment 6 bases; nucleotides outside the gene matches: 8. The CDR3 contains 15 residues. In germline, CDR1 is GTSNPN, CDR2 SVGIG (reference sequence). The chain's CDR3 is CAWSGYSGKRNEQFF. The DNA for the CDR3 is TGTGCCTGGAGTGGGTATAGCGGGAAGCGCAATGAGCAGTTCTTC.

The V and J genes are TRBV6-1 and TRBJ2-7, with 12 bases aligning to TRBD2. The CDR3 covers 16 residues. CDR1 MNHNS and CDR2 SASEGT come from the germline V gene. V shed 2 bases and J 2 bases; nucleotides not matched to a gene: 4. In DNA form, the CDR3 reads TGTGCCAGCAGTGAAAGGACTAGCGGGGTGACCTACGAGCAGTACTTC. Translating gives CASSERTSGVTYEQYF.

The chain recombines TRBV19 with TRBJ1-4; TRBD1 is a possible D gene (6 bases). Germline V gives CDR1 LNHDA, CDR2 SQIVND (reference sequence). This CDR3 is 12 amino acids long. The germline V and J ends were trimmed by 6 bases and 8 bases, with 10 bases remaining between them. CDR3 nucleotides: TGTGCCAGTAGGGGACAAACCGAAAAACTGTTTTTT. Protein product: CASRGQTEKLFF.

This clone showed up just a few times. The V call is TRBV6-2 or TRBV6-3, the J call TRBJ1-5, with 8 bases matching TRBD1. Germline V lookup: CDR1 MNHEY, CDR2 SVGEGT. The trim removed 2 bases at V and 5 bases at J, leaving 2 bases unmatched. This CDR3 region has 14 residues. The CDR3 nucleotides are TGTGCCAGCAGTTACGGACAGGGACATCAGCCCCAGCATTTT. Its protein is CASSYGQGHQPQHF.

The genes are TRBV28 and TRBJ1-2, with D perhaps matching TRBD1 (5 bases). V was shortened by 3 bases and J by 7 bases, with 12 bases between the two germline ends. CDR1 is MDHEN, CDR2 SYDVKM, per germline. There are 13 residues in the CDR3. The CDR3 sequence: CASSFVGDFGYTF. In DNA, the CDR3 is TGTGCCAGCAGTTTCGTAGGGGATTTTGGCTACACCTTC.

The CDR3: CATSRDRAGNSPLHF. The CDR3 region has the DNA TGTGCCACCAGCAGAGATAGGGCAGGGAATTCACCCCTCCACTTT. The V call is TRBV15, the J call TRBJ1-6; perhaps TRBD1 as D (5 bases). CDR3 size: 15 residues. The germline gives CDR1 LNHNV, CDR2 YYDKDF (reference sequence). Trimming stripped 0 bases from V and 7 bases from J, with 10 bases between.

This clone was recorded once. The rearrangement uses TRBV28 and TRBJ2-2; the D is unclear. V shed 2 bases and J shed 2 bases, with 0 bases lying between them. The CDR3 has 12 residues. Germline assignment: CDR1 MDHEN and CDR2 SYDVKM. The CDR3 DNA follows: TGTGCCAGCAGTTTAAACACCGGGGAGCTGTTTTTT. It translates to CASSLNTGELFF. The full variable domain, rest sourced from reference TRBV28 and TRBJ2-2, is DVKVTQSSRYLVKRTGEKVFLECVQDMDHENMFWYRQDPGLGLRLIYFSYDVKMKEKGDIPEGYSVSREKKERFSLILESASTNQTSMYLCASSLNTGELFFGEGSRLTVL.

This chain links TRBV19 with TRBJ1-3; no clear D. V lost 1 base and J lost 2, with 6 bases in between. CDR1 LNHDA and CDR2 SQIVND come from the germline V gene (reference sequence). CDR3 length equals 14 residues. The CDR3 DNA reads as TGTGCCAGTAGTATAGGAGGCCCTGGAAACACCATATATTTT. Protein: CASSIGGPGNTIYF.

The V and J genes are TRBV6-5 and TRBJ2-1; 10 bases fit TRBD2. The CDR3 has 15 residues. The V gene end was trimmed by 4 bases and the J gene end by 2 bases; junction bases not matched to a gene: 2. Germline CDR1 MNHEY, CDR2 SVGAGI. CDR3 loop: CASSLSGRAYNEQFF. The CDR3 coding sequence is TGTGCCAGCAGTTTAAGCGGGAGGGCCTACAATGAGCAGTTCTTC.